This is a list of T cell receptor beta chains from one sample in a study of radiation and T cells in renal cell carcinoma. Method: immunoSEQ multiplex PCR; TCRdb's copy keeps in-frame clones and lacks some. This sample has roughly 100,000 clones, with 65% to 90% found just once. This material consisted of blood, taken from a patient whose treatment included radiotherapy and nephrectomy. The origin of the receptors is a man aged 45 to 65 with renal cell carcinoma. The CDR3 runs from the conserved cysteine through the conserved F or W. Fields, in order: D gene, clone size, V gene, J gene, CDR3 DNA, CDR3 protein. The D gene is left open where the match is weak. The size of a clone is reported for some rows only, either as once, few or many, or as a class for expanded clones.

NA	NA	TRBV27	TRBJ1-2	TGTGCCAGCAGTTGGGCGGGCGGTCAATCTGGCTACACCTTC	CASSWAGGQSGYTF
TRBD2	NA	TRBV7-7	TRBJ2-1	TGTGCTAGCAGCTCCGGGACTAGCGGGATCAATGAGCAGTTCTTC	CASSSGTSGINEQFF
NA	NA	TRBV30	TRBJ2-7	TGTGCCTGGAGTCAAAACTACGAGCAGTACTTC	CAWSQNYEQYF
TRBD1	NA	TRBV5-1	TRBJ2-5	TGCGCCAGCAGCTTGGGGCCGTCAGGGGGCCTAGAGACCCAGTACTTC	CASSLGPSGGLETQYF
NA	NA	TRBV5-1	TRBJ2-5	TGCGCCAGCAGCTTTCTTTCCCAAGAGACCCAGTACTTC	CASSFLSQETQYF
NA	NA	TRBV7-2	TRBJ1-5	TGTGCCAGCAGCTTATTTCGCAGCAATCAGCCCCAGCATTTT	CASSLFRSNQPQHF
NA	once	TRBV19	TRBJ2-1	TGTGCCAGTAGTGCACAGGGATTCTACAATGAGCAGTTCTTC	CASSAQGFYNEQFF
NA	few	TRBV4-1	TRBJ1-1	TGCGCCAGCAGCCAAGATTACAACACTGAAGCTTTCTTT	CASSQDYNTEAFF
NA	NA	TRBV5-1	TRBJ2-5	TGCGCCAGCAGCTTGGTGACAGCTCAAGAGACCCAGTACTTC	CASSLVTAQETQYF
NA	once	TRBV19	TRBJ1-5	TGTGCCAGTAGTGTACAGACCGCGGATCAGCCCCAGCATTTT	CASSVQTADQPQHF
NA	NA	TRBV5-1	TRBJ1-4	TGCGCCAGCAGCTCCAATCCCGCGACAGGATTGGGAGAAAAACTGTTTTTT	CASSSNPATGLGEKLFF
TRBD1	once	TRBV7-2	TRBJ2-1	TGTGCCAGCAGCTTCGGTCAGGGGGCCTATGAGCAGTTCTTC	CASSFGQGAYEQFF
NA	few	TRBV28	TRBJ1-5	TGTGCCAGCAGAAAACCAGGGTTAGTCGGCAATCAGCCCCAGCATTTT	CASRKPGLVGNQPQHF
TRBD1	NA	TRBV18	TRBJ1-1	TGTGCCAGCTCACGAACCCCGACAGGGAGGAACACTGAAGCTTTCTTT	CASSRTPTGRNTEAFF
TRBD1	once	TRBV30	TRBJ2-7	TGTGCCTGGAAGGCAGGGGGCTTCCCCTACGAGCAGTACTTC	CAWKAGGFPYEQYF
NA	NA	TRBV7-3	TRBJ2-7	TGTGCCAGCAGCTTAACCAAAGGGTTCCTTGACGAGCAGTACTTC	CASSLTKGFLDEQYF
NA	NA	TRBV5-1	TRBJ2-7	TGCGCCAGCAGCAAACGGGGGACAGGGCCTAGCGGGGCCCCCTACGAGCAGTACTTC	CASSKRGTGPSGAPYEQYF
NA	NA	TRBV7-2	TRBJ2-1	TGTGCCAGCAGCTTAGTTGGGGGACAATACAATGAGCAGTTCTTC	CASSLVGGQYNEQFF
NA	NA	TRBV19	TRBJ2-7	TGTGCCAGTAGTTGGCAGGGACCCCGCGGCGAGCAGTACTTC	CASSWQGPRGEQYF
NA	NA	TRBV19	TRBJ1-2	TGTGCCAGTAGTCTGGTCGGCCTGTATGGCTACACCTTC	CASSLVGLYGYTF
NA	NA	TRBV29-1	TRBJ2-5	TGCAGCGTTCCTGGTGGAGAGACCCAGTACTTC	CSVPGGETQYF
NA	NA	TRBV7-6	TRBJ2-7	TGTGCCAGCAGCCTCCAGGGCTTTAGCTACGAGCAGTACTTC	CASSLQGFSYEQYF
NA	NA	TRBV7-2	TRBJ2-7	TGTGCCAGCAGCCCCTACCCATTGGGGGCGGAAACCTACGAGCAGTACTTC	CASSPYPLGAETYEQYF
TRBD2	few	TRBV9	TRBJ2-2	TGTGCCAGCAGCGTAGACGAGGGCGGGAGTGGGGAGCTGTTTTTT	CASSVDEGGSGELFF
NA	NA	TRBV28	TRBJ2-2	TGTGCCAGCAGTCCAAACGGCCCCTACGGGTTGTTTTTT	CASSPNGPYGLFF
NA	NA	TRBV9	TRBJ2-1	TGTGCCAGCAGCGTAGCTAGCGACAATGAGCAGTTCTTC	CASSVASDNEQFF
TRBD1	once	TRBV27	TRBJ2-2	TGTGCCAGCAGTCCAAGACAGGGCATACCGAGCACCGGGGAGCTGTTTTTT	CASSPRQGIPSTGELFF
NA	NA	TRBV18	TRBJ1-2	TGTGCCAGCTCCAAGGACCGTGCTAACTATGGCTACACCTTC	CASSKDRANYGYTF
NA	once	TRBV2	TRBJ1-4	TGTGCCAGCAGTTCTACCTACAAGGTGACAACTAATGAAAAACTGTTTTTT	CASSSTYKVTTNEKLFF
NA	few	TRBV4-3	TRBJ2-7	TGCGCCAGCAGCCAGGATATCTGGCGGGGTTACGAGCAGTACTTC	CASSQDIWRGYEQYF
NA	NA	TRBV9	TRBJ1-2	TGTGCCAGCAGCGCCGACCCAGGCTGGGGAGGCTACACCTTC	CASSADPGWGGYTF
NA	NA	TRBV5-3	TRBJ2-2	TGTGCCAGAAGCTTTACGCCCCGGGAGCTGTTTTTT	CARSFTPRELFF
NA	NA	TRBV6-5	TRBJ1-2	TGTGCCAGCAGTTACTCACAGGGTGGCGGCTATGGCTACACCTTC	CASSYSQGGGYGYTF
TRBD1	NA	TRBV5-5	TRBJ1-1	TGTGCCAGCAGCTTGGAATCTACAGGGGGCACTGAAGCTTTCTTT	CASSLESTGGTEAFF
TRBD1	NA	TRBV14	TRBJ1-1	TGTGCCAGCAGCCAAGAAGGGACAGGGTTTAACACTGAAGCTTTCTTT	CASSQEGTGFNTEAFF
TRBD2	once	TRBV27	TRBJ2-3	TGTGCCAGCACCAGACTAGCGATCGTCGGAGATACGCAGTATTTT	CASTRLAIVGDTQYF
NA	NA	TRBV5-1	TRBJ1-4	TGCGCCAGCAGCGTTACAAGTTTAAATGAAAAACTGTTTTTT	CASSVTSLNEKLFF
TRBD1	NA	TRBV28	TRBJ1-4	TGTGCCAGCAGTTCGGGACAGGATAATGAAAAACTGTTTTTT	CASSSGQDNEKLFF
NA	NA	TRBV4-2	TRBJ2-7	TGTGCCAGCAGCCGGGACTCCCTATCCTACGAGCAGTACTTC	CASSRDSLSYEQYF
TRBD1	NA	TRBV2	TRBJ1-4	TGTGCCAGCAGTGAGGGACAGGGTCAAAAACTGTTTTTT	CASSEGQGQKLFF
TRBD2	NA	TRBV5-1	TRBJ2-7	TGCGCCAGCAGCTTTGGGGCCTTAGCGGGAGGGGGTGAGCAGTACTTC	CASSFGALAGGGEQYF
TRBD1	few	TRBV2	TRBJ1-1	TGTGCCAGCACTAACAGGGGCGCTGAAGCTTTCTTT	CASTNRGAEAFF
TRBD1	NA	TRBV5-8	TRBJ1-5	TGTGCCAGCAGCCGCGGGACAGAACTTTCTAGCAATCAGCCCCAGCATTTT	CASSRGTELSSNQPQHF
NA	NA	TRBV11-3	TRBJ2-2	TGTGCCAGCAGCTTAAGGAACGTTGGAGGGGGGGAGCTGTTTTTT	CASSLRNVGGGELFF
NA	NA	TRBV5-1	TRBJ1-4	TGCGCCAGCAGCAAGGACAGTAATGAAAAACTGTTTTTT	CASSKDSNEKLFF
NA	NA	TRBV7-9	TRBJ1-1	TGTGCCAGCAGCTTAGCGGGGAGCTCTGACCGGGCTTTCTTT	CASSLAGSSDRAFF
NA	NA	TRBV6-6	TRBJ2-7	TGTGCCAGCAGTTCCCCGGCGAGGGCCTACGAGCAGTACTTC	CASSSPARAYEQYF
NA	NA	TRBV18	TRBJ2-1	TGTGCCAGCTCACTTTACAGGGTGGCCGATGAGCAGTTCTTC	CASSLYRVADEQFF
NA	NA	TRBV11-2	TRBJ2-1	TGTGCCAGCAGCTACTGGGGACTTAACAATGAGCAGTTCTTC	CASSYWGLNNEQFF
NA	NA	TRBV10-3	TRBJ2-7	TGTGCCATCAGTGATACAAACCCCGCAGACTACGAGCAGTACTTC	CAISDTNPADYEQYF
TRBD2	NA	TRBV11-2	TRBJ2-7	TGTGCCAGCAGCTTAGTCGGGACTAGCGGGGGGTTGGTGCAGTACTTC	CASSLVGTSGGLVQYF
NA	NA	TRBV30	TRBJ1-2	TGTGCCTGGAGGGCGACCGAGGCTAACTATGGCTACACCTTC	CAWRATEANYGYTF
NA	NA	TRBV19	TRBJ1-6	TGTGCCAGTACCCCGGGCAGGGGAGAATCACCCCTCCACTTT	CASTPGRGESPLHF
TRBD2	NA	TRBV6-6	TRBJ2-1	TGTGCCAGCACCCCCCGGGGGGGTGGGAATGAGCAGTTCTTC	CASTPRGGGNEQFF